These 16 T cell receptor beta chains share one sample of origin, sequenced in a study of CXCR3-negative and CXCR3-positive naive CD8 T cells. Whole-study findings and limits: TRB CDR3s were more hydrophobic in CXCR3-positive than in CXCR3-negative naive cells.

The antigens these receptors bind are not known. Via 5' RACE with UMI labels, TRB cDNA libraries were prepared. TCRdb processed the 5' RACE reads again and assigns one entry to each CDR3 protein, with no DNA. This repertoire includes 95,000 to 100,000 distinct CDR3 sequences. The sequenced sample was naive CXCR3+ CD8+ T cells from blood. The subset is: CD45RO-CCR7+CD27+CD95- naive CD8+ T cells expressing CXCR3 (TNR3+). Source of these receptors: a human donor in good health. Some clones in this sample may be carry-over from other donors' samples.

Here the CDR3 reads CASSYGQGATEAFF. This sequence joins TRBV6-5 and TRBJ1-1; the TCRdb call, TRBD1, lacks DNA for checking. Germline V gene sequence: CDR1 MNHEY, CDR2 SVGAGI. This CDR3 has 14 residues.

CDR3 sequence reads: CASSQDNWDRAYEQYF. The chain recombines TRBV4-1 with TRBJ2-7; the TRBD1 assignment by TCRdb is unverifiable without DNA. CDR3 length: 16 amino acids. Germline loops: CDR1 MGHRA, CDR2 YSYEKL.

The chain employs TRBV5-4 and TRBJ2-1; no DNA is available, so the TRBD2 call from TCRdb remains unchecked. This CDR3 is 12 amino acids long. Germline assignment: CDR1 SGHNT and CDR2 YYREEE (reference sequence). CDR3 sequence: CATLSGRKGQFF.

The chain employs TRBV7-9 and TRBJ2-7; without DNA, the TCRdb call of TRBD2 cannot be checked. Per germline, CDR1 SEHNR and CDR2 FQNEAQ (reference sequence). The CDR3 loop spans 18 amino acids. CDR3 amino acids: CASSSNGEASLLRHEQYF.

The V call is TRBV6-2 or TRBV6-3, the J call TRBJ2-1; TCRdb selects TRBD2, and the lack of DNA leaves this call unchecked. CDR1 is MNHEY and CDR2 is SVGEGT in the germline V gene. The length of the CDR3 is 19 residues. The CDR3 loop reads CASSYSVFPSGRTYNEQFF.

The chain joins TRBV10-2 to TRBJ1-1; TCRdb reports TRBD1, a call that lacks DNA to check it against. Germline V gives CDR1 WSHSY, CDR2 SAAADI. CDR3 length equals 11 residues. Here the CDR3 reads CASRGGPEAFF.

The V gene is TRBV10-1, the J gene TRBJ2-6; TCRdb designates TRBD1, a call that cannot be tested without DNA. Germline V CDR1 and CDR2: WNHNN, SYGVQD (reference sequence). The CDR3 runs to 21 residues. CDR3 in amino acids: CASGEETNRGRVSSWANVLTF.

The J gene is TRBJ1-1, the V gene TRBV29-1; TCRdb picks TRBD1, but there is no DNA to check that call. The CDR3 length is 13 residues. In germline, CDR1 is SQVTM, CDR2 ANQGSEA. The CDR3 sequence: CSVWTGGDTEAFF. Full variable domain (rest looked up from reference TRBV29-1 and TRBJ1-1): SAVISQKPSRDICQRGTSLTIQCQVDSQVTMMFWYRQQPGQSLTLIATANQGSEATYESGFVIDKFPISRPNLTFSTLTVSNMSPEDSSIYLCSVWTGGDTEAFFGQGTRLTVV.

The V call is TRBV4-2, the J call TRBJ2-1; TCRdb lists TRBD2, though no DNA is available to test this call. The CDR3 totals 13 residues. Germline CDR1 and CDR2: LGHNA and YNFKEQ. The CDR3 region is CASSQGWSGEQFF.

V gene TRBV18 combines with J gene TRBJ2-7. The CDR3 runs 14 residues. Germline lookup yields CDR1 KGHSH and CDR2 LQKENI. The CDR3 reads CASSPEVPNYEQYF. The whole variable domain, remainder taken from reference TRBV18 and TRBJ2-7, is NAGVMQNPRHLVRRRGQEARLRCSPMKGHSHVYWYRQLPEEGLKFMVYLQKENIIDESGMPKERFSAEFPKEGPSILRIQQVVRGDSAAYFCASSPEVPNYEQYFGPGTRLTVT.

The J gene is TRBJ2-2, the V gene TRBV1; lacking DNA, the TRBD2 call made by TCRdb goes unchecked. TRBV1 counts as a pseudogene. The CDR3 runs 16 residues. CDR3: CTSSRGLNANTGELFF.

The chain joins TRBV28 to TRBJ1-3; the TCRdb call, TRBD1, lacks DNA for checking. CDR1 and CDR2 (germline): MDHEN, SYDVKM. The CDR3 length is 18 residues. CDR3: CASSLPTLDKDSGNTIYF.

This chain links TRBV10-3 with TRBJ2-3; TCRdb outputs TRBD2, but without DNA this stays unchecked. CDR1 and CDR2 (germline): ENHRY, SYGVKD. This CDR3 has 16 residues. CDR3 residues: CAISGIKSPLTDTQYF.

CDR3 protein: CAISGGQAMDYGYTF. The chain combines TRBV10-3 with TRBJ1-2; lacking DNA, the TRBD1 call made by TCRdb goes unchecked. This CDR3 is 15 amino acids long. Germline CDR1 reads ENHRY; CDR2 reads SYGVKD.

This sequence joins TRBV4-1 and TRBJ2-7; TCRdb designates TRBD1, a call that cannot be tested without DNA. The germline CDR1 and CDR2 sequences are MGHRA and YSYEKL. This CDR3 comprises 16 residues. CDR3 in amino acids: CASSLAGGTGAYEQYF.

This CDR3 is CASSPVGGAGTDTQYF. This rearrangement joins TRBV11-2 to TRBJ2-3; no DNA is available, so the TRBD1 call from TCRdb remains unchecked. Per germline, CDR1 SGHAT and CDR2 FQNNGV. The CDR3 totals 16 residues.